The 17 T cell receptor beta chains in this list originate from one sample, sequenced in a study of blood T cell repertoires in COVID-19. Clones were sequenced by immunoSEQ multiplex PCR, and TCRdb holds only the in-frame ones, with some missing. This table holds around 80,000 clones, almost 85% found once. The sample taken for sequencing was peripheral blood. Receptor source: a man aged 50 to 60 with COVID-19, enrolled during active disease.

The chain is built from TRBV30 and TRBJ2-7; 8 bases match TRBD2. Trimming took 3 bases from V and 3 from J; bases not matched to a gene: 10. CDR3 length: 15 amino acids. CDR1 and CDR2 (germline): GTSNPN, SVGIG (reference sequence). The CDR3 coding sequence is TGTGCCTGGAGCCTGTCTAGCGGGCTTTTCTACGAGCAGTACTTC. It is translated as CAWSLSSGLFYEQYF.

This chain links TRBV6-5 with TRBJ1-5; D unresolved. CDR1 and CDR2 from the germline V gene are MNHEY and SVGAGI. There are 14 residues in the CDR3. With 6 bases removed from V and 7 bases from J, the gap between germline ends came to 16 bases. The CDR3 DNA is TGTGCCAGCAGCCCGGGAGGATCCGGGCAGCCCCAGCATTTT. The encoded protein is CASSPGGSGQPQHF.

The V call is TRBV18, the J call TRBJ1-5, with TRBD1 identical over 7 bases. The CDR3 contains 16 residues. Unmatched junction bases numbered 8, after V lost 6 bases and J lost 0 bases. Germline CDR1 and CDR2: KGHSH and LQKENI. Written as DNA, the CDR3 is TGTGCCAGCTCCGAGGGACAGCCCGATAGCAATCAGCCCCAGCATTTT. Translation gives CASSEGQPDSNQPQHF.

The CDR3 here is CAIRDSIRTGELFF. The CDR3 coding sequence is TGTGCCATCAGGGACAGCATACGAACCGGGGAGCTGTTTTTT. V usage is TRBV10-3 and J usage is TRBJ2-2; D perhaps matches TRBD1 (6 bases). This CDR3 is built from 14 residues. Trimming left V 6 bases short and J 5 bases short, with 13 bases between. Germline lookup yields CDR1 ENHRY and CDR2 SYGVKD.

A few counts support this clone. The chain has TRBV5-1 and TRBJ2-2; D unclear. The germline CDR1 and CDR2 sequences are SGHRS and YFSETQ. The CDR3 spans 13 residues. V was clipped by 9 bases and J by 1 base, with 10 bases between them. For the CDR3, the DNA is TGCGCCACCCGCACAGAGAACACCGGGGAGCTGTTTTTT. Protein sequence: CATRTENTGELFF.

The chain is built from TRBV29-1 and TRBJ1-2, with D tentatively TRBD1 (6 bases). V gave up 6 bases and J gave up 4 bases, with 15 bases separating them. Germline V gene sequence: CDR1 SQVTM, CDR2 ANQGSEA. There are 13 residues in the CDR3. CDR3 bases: TGCAGCGTATCACAGGGTGGGGGCTATGGCTACACCTTC. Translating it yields CSVSQGGGYGYTF.

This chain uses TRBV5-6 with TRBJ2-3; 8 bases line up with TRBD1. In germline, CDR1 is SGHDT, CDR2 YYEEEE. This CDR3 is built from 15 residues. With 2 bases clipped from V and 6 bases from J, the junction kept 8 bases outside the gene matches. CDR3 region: CASSLYGTGTDTQYF. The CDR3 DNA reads TGTGCCAGCAGCTTATACGGGACAGGAACGGATACGCAGTATTTT.

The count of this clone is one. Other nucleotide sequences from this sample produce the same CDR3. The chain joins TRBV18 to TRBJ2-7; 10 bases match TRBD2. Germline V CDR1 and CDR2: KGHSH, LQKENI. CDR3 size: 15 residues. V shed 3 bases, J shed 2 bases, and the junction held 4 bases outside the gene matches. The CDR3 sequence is CASSPRTSGTYEQYF. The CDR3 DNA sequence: TGTGCCAGCTCACCCCGGACTAGCGGAACCTACGAGCAGTACTTC. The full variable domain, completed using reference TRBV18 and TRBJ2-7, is NAGVMQNPRHLVRRRGQEARLRCSPMKGHSHVYWYRQLPEEGLKFMVYLQKENIIDESGMPKERFSAEFPKEGPSILRIQQVVRGDSAAYFCASSPRTSGTYEQYFGPGTRLTVT.

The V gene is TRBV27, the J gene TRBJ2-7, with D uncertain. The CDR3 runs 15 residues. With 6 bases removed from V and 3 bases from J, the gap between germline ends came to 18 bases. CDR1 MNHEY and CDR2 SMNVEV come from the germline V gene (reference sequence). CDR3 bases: TGTGCCAGCAGGCCAGCCCCAGACATTAACTACGAGCAGTACTTC. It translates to CASRPAPDINYEQYF.

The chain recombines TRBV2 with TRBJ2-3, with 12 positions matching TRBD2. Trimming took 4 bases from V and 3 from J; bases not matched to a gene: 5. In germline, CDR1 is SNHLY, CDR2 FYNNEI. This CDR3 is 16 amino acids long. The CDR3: CASSGLAGVGTDTQYF. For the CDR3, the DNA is TGTGCCAGCAGTGGACTAGCGGGAGTTGGGACAGATACGCAGTATTTT.

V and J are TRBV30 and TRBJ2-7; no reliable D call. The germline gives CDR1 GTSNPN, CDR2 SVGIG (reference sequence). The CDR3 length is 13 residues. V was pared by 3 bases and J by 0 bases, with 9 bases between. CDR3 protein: CAWSQDSSYEQYF. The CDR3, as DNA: TGTGCCTGGAGCCAGGATAGCTCCTACGAGCAGTACTTC.

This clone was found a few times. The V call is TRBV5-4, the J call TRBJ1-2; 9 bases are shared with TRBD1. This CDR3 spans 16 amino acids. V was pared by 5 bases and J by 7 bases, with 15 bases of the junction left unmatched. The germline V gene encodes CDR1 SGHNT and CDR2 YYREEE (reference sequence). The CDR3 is CASSSGQGLSGGGYTF. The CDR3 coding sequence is TGTGCCAGCAGTTCGGGACAGGGTTTGTCCGGGGGTGGCTACACCTTC.

The CDR3 bases are TGTGCCAGCAGTTCGGGTCGGGGAAACTACGAGCAGTACTTC. Its translation: CASSSGRGNYEQYF. This chain links TRBV27 with TRBJ2-7, with D perhaps matching TRBD2 (5 bases). The CDR3 runs 14 residues. Germline CDR1 reads MNHEY; CDR2 reads SMNVEV (reference sequence). Trimming stripped 4 bases from V and 3 bases from J, with 13 bases between.

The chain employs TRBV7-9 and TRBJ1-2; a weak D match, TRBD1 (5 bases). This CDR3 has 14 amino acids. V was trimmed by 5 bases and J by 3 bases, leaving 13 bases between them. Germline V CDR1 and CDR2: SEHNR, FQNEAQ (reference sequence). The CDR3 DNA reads TGTGCCAGCAGCCGTCCACAGGAATACTATGGCTACACCTTC. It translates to CASSRPQEYYGYTF.

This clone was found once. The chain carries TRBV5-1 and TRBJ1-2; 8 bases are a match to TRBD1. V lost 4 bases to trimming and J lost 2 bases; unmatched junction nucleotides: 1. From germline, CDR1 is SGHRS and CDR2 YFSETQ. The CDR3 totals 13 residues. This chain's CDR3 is CASSRDRNYGYTF. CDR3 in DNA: TGCGCCAGCAGCCGGGACAGGAACTATGGCTACACCTTC.

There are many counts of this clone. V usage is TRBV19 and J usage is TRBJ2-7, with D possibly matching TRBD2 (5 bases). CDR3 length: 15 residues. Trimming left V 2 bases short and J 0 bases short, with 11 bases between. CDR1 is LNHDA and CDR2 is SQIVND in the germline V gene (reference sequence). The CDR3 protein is CASSIISDPSYEQYF. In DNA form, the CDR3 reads TGTGCCAGTAGTATAATTAGCGACCCCTCCTACGAGCAGTACTTC.

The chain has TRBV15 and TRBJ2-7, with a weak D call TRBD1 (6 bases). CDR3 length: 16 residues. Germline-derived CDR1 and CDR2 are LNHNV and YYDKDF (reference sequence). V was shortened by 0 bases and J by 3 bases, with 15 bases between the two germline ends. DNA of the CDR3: TGTGCCACCAGCAGAGAGTCCACGAGAGGGGGCTACGAGCAGTACTTC. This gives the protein CATSRESTRGGYEQYF.